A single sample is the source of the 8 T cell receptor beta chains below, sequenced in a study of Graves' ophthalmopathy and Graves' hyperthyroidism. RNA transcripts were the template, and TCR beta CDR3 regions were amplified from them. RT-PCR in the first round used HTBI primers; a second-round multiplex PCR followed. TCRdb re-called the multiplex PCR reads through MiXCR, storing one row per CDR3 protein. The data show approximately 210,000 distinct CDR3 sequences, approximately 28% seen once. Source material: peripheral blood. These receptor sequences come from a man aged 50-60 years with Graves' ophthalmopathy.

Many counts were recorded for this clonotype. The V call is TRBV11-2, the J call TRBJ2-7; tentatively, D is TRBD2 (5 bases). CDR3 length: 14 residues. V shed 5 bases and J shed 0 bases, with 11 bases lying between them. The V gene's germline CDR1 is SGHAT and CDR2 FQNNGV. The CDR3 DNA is TGTGCCAGCAGCCCGGACTGGAGCTCCTACGAGCAGTACTTC. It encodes CASSPDWSSYEQYF.

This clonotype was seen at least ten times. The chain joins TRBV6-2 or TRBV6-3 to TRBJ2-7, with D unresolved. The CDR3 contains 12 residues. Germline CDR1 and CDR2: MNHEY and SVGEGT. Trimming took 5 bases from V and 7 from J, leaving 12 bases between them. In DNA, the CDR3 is TGTGCCAGCAGTAATACCCAACGGGAGCAGTACTTC. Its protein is CASSNTQREQYF.

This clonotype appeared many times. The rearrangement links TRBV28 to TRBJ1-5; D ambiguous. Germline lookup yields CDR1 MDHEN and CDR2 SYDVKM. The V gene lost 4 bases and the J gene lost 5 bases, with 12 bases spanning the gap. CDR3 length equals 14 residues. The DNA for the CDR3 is TGTGCCAGCAGTTCCGATCGCCCCTATCAGCCCCAGCATTTT. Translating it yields CASSSDRPYQPQHF.

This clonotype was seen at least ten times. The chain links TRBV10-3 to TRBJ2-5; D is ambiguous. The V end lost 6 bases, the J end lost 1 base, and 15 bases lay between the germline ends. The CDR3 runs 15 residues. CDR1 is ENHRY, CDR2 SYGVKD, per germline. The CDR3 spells CAIRPGEALQETQYF. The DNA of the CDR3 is TGTGCCATCAGACCGGGCGAGGCCCTCCAAGAGACCCAGTACTTC.

The CDR3 nucleotides read TGTGCCAGCGGATCGACGGGCCGTACTAACTATGGCTACACCTTC. This codes for CASGSTGRTNYGYTF. V usage is TRBV12-3 or TRBV12-4 and J usage is TRBJ1-2; D gene ambiguous. CDR3 length: 15 amino acids. The V end was cut by 8 bases, the J end by 0 bases, with 16 bases between.

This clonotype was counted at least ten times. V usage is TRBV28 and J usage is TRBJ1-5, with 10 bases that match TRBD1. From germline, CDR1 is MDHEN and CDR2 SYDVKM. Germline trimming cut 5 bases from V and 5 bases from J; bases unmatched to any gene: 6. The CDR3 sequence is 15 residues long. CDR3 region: CASSPSGTGDQPQHF. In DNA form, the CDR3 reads TGTGCCAGCAGTCCCTCTGGGACAGGGGATCAGCCCCAGCATTTT.

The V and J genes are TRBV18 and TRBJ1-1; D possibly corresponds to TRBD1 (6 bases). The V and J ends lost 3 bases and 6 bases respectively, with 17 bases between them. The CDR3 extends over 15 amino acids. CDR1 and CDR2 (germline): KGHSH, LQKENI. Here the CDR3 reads CASSPSGRGGPEAFF. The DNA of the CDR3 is TGTGCCAGCTCACCTTCGGGACGGGGGGGCCCTGAAGCTTTCTTT.

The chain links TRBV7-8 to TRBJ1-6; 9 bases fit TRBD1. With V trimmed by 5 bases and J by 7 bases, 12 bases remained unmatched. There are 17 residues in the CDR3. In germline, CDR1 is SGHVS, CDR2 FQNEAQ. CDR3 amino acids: CASSTRSGTGYNSPLHF. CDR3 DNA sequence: TGTGCCAGCAGCACCAGATCCGGGACAGGGTACAATTCACCCCTCCACTTT.